Below are 2 T cell receptor beta chains sequenced from a single sample in a study of cytomegalovirus exposure and HLA in healthy donors. The PCR had 60 Vbeta and 13 Jbeta primers. Clones were read by immunoSEQ multiplex PCR, and TCRdb kept only the in-frame ones, dropping some. The sample lists 220,000 or so clones, about 78% seen once, with about 3.8% in the top ten. Sequenced: PBMCs. These receptors were taken from a male donor in good health and CMV-seronegative.

This clone has a single count. The V and J genes are TRBV4-1 and TRBJ2-1, with TRBD2 identical over 8 bases. The germline gives CDR1 MGHRA, CDR2 YSYEKL. This CDR3 has 15 amino acids. The ends lost 3 bases at V and 5 bases at J; junction bases unmatched: 6. The CDR3, as DNA: TGCGCCAGCAGCCACACCGGGACTAGAGACAATGAGCAGTTCTTC. Amino acids: CASSHTGTRDNEQFF.

This rearrangement joins TRBV30 to TRBJ1-2; TRBD1 is a possible D gene (6 bases). V shed 3 bases and J shed 3 bases, with 11 bases lying between them. Germline CDR1 is GTSNPN and CDR2 is SVGIG (reference sequence). CDR3 length: 13 amino acids. Here the CDR3 reads CAWRLQGDYGYTF. As DNA, the CDR3 is TGTGCCTGGAGACTACAGGGAGACTATGGCTACACCTTC. The full variable domain, rest sourced from reference TRBV30 and TRBJ1-2, is SQTIHQWPATLVQPVGSPLSLECTVEGTSNPNLYWYRQAAGRGLQLLFYSVGIGQISSEVPQNLSASRPQDRQFILSSKKLLLSDSGFYLCAWRLQGDYGYTFGSGTRLTVV.